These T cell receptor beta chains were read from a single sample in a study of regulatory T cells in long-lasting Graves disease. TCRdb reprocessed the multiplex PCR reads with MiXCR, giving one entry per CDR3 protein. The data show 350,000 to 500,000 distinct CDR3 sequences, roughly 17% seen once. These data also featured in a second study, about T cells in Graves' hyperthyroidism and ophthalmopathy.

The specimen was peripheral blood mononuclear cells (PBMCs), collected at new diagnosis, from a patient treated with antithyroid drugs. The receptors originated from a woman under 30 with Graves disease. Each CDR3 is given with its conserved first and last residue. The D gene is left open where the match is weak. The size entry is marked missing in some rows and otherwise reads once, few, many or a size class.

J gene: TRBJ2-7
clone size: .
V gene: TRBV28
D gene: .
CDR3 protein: CASRTGVRGQYF
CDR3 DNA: TGTGCCAGCAGGACTGGCGTGCGCGGGCAGTACTTC

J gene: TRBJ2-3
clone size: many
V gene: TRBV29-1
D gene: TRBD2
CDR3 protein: CSVRTSGSGVADTQYF
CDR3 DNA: TGCAGCGTGAGGACTAGCGGGAGTGGAGTCGCAGATACGCAGTATTTT

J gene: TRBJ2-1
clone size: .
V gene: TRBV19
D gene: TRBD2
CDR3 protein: CASSMGPLWDYEQFF
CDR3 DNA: TGTGCCAGTAGTATGGGTCCTTTATGGGACTACGAGCAGTTCTTC

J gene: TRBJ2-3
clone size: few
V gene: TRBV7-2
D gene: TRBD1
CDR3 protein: CASSPRQGAADTQYF
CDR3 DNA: TGTGCCAGCAGCCCAAGACAGGGGGCGGCAGATACGCAGTATTTT

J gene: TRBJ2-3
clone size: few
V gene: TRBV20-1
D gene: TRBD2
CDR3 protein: CSARTVWLAGDTDTQYF
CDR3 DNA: TGCAGTGCTAGAACAGTTTGGTTAGCGGGAGATACAGATACGCAGTATTTT

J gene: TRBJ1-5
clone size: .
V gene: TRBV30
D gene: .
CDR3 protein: CGQYSDQPQHF
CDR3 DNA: TGTGGCCAGTATAGCGATCAGCCCCAGCATTTT

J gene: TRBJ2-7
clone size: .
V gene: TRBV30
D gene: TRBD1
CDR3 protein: CAWSVGDSSYEQYF
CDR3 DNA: TGTGCCTGGAGTGTAGGGGACAGTTCCTACGAGCAGTACTTC

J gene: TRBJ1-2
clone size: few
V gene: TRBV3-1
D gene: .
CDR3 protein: CASSPRRDGPYGYTF
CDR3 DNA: TGTGCCAGCAGCCCTCGCCGGGACGGGCCCTATGGCTACACCTTC

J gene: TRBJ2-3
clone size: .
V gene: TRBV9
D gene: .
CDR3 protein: CASSVAVDTQYF
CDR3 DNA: TGTGCCAGCAGCGTAGCAGTAGATACGCAGTATTTT

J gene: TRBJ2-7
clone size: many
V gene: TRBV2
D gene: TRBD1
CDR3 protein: CASRRQGNEQYF
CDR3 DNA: TGTGCCAGCAGGCGACAGGGAAACGAGCAGTACTTC

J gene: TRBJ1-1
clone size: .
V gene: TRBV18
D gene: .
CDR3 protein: CASSPDRAQSEAFF
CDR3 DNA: TGTGCCAGCTCACCAGATCGGGCACAGTCCGAAGCTTTCTTT

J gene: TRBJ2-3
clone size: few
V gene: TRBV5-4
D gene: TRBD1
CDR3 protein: CASSSGRDRTPDTQYF
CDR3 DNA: TGTGCCAGCAGCTCCGGAAGGGACAGGACCCCAGATACGCAGTATTTT

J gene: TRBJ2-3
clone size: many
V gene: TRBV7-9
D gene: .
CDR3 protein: CASSFTLGATDTQYF
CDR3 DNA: TGTGCCAGCAGTTTCACTCTAGGAGCCACAGATACGCAGTATTTT

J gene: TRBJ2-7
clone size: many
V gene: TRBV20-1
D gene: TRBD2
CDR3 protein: CSVPSGNEQYF
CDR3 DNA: TGCAGTGTCCCTAGCGGGAACGAGCAGTACTTC

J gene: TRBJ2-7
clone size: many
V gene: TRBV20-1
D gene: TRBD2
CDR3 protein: CSARGVSGRAEQYF
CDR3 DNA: TGCAGTGCTAGAGGAGTTAGCGGGAGGGCCGAGCAGTACTTC

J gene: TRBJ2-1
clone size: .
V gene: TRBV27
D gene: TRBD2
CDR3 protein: CASSLYVAGGLNEQFF
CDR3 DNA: TGTGCCAGCAGTTTATACGTAGCGGGAGGGCTCAATGAGCAGTTCTTC

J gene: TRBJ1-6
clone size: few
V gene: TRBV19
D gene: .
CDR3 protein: CASSIQANNSPLHF
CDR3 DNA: TGTGCCAGTAGCATTCAGGCGAATAATTCACCCCTCCACTTT

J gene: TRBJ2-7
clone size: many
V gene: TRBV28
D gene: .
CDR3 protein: CASRGAGDFYEQYF
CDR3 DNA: TGTGCCAGCAGGGGGGCAGGGGATTTCTACGAGCAGTACTTC

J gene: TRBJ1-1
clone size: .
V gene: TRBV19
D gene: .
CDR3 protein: CASSLQGRDTEAFF
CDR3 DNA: TGTGCCAGTAGTTTACAGGGACGGGACACTGAAGCTTTCTTT

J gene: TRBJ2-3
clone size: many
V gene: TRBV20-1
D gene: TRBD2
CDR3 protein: CSARDFASGRTDTQYF
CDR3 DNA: TGCAGTGCTAGAGATTTCGCTAGCGGGCGCACAGATACGCAGTATTTT

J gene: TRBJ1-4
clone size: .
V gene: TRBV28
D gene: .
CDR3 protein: CASNGGVGEKLFF
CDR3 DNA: TGTGCCAGCAACGGAGGGGTCGGCGAAAAACTGTTTTTT

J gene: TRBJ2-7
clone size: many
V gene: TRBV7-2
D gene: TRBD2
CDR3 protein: CASSRSVAGEGYEQYF
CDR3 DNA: TGTGCCAGCAGCCGATCCGTGGCGGGAGAAGGGTACGAGCAGTACTTC

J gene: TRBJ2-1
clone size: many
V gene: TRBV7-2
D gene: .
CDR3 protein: CASSFFGDNEQFF
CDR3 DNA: TGTGCCAGCAGCTTTTTCGGTGACAATGAGCAGTTCTTC

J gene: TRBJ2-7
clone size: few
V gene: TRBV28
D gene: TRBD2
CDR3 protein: CASSLFLLAGGGYEQYF
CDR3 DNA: TGTGCCAGCAGTTTATTTTTATTGGCGGGAGGAGGATACGAGCAGTACTTC

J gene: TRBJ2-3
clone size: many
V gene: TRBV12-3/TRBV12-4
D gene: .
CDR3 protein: CASHPGDTDTQYF
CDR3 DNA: TGTGCCAGCCACCCGGGAGACACAGATACGCAGTATTTT

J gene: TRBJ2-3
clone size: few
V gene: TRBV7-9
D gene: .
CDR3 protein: CASSLDFGSDTQYF
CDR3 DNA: TGTGCCAGCAGCTTAGATTTCGGTTCGGATACGCAGTATTTT

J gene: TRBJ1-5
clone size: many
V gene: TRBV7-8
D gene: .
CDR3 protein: CASSSPPAGRGASNQPQHF
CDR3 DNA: TGTGCCAGCAGCTCCCCCCCGGCAGGGAGAGGGGCGAGCAATCAGCCCCAGCATTTT

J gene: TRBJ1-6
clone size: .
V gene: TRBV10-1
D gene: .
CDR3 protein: CASSERGMGSPLHF
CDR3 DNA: TGCGCCAGCAGTGAACGGGGGATGGGCTCACCCCTCCACTTT

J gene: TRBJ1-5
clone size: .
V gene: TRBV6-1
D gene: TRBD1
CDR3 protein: CASSETTGAAQPQHF
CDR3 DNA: TGTGCCAGCAGCGAGACAACAGGGGCGGCTCAGCCCCAGCATTTT

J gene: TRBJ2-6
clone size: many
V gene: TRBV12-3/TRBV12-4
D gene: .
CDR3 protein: CASSPDGSGANVLTF
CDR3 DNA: TGTGCCAGCAGTCCGGACGGCTCTGGGGCCAACGTCCTGACTTTC

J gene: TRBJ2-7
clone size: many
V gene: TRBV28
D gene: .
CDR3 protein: CASSFGEVASYEQYF
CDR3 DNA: TGTGCCAGCAGTTTTGGGGAGGTCGCCTCCTACGAGCAGTACTTC

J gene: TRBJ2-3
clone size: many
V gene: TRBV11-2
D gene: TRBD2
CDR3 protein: CASSLVGGSDNTDTQYF
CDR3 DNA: TGTGCCAGCAGCTTAGTTGGCGGGAGCGACAATACAGATACGCAGTATTTT

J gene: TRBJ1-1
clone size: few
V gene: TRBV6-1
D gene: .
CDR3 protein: CASSYDSNLEAFF
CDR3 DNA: TGTGCCAGCAGCTATGACAGTAACCTTGAAGCTTTCTTT

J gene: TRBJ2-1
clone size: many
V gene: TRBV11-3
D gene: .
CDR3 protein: CASNVGLNTYNEQFF
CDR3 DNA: TGTGCCAGCAACGTTGGACTAAATACCTACAATGAGCAGTTCTTC

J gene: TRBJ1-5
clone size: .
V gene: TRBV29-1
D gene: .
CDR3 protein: CSVPGWVRPQHF
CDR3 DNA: TGCAGCGTCCCAGGGTGGGTTCGACCCCAGCATTTT

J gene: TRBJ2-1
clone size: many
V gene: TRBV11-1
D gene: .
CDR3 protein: CASSLVGRNNEQFF
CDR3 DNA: TGTGCCAGCAGCTTAGTCGGTAGGAACAATGAGCAGTTCTTC

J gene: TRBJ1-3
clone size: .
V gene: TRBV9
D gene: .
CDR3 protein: CASSGQNSGNTIYF
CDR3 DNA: TGTGCCAGCAGCGGACAGAACTCTGGAAACACCATATATTTT

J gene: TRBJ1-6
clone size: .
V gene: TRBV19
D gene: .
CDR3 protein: CASSIDHESSYNSPLHF
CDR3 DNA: TGTGCCAGTAGTATAGATCACGAGAGCTCCTATAATTCACCCCTCCACTTT

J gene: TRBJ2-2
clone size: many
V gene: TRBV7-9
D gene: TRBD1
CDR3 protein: CASSRQGNTGELFF
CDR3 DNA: TGTGCCAGCAGTCGACAGGGGAACACCGGGGAGCTGTTTTTT

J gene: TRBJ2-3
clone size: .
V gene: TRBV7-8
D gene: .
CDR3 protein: CASSLARALGDTQYF
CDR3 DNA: TGTGCCAGCAGCTTAGCCCGGGCCCTAGGGGATACGCAGTATTTT

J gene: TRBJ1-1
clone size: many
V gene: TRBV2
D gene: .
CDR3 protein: CASTLRWGASTEAFF
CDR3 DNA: TGTGCCAGCACCCTCCGGTGGGGGGCGAGCACTGAAGCTTTCTTT

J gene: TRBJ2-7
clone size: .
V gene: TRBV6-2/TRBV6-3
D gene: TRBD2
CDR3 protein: CASSSIDLLAGGPVHYEQYF
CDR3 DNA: TGTGCCAGCAGTTCTATCGATTTACTAGCGGGAGGGCCGGTTCATTACGAGCAGTACTTC

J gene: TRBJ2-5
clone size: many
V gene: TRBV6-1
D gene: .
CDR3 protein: CASSPAGETQYF
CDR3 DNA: TGTGCCAGCAGTCCGGCGGGAGAGACCCAGTACTTC

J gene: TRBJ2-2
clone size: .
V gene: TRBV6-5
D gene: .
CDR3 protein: CASSYTENTGELFF
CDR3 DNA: TGTGCCAGCAGTTACACAGAGAACACCGGGGAGCTGTTTTTT

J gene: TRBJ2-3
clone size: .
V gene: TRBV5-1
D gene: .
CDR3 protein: CASSLTGISTDTQYF
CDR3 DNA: TGCGCCAGCAGCTTGACAGGGATCTCCACAGATACGCAGTATTTT

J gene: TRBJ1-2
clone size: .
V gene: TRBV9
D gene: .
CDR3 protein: CASSLGPGNIHGYTF
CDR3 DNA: TGTGCCAGCAGCTTAGGCCCGGGAAACATACATGGCTACACCTTC

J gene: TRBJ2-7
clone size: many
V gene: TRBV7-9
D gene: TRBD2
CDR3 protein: CASSKLAGVNTEQYF
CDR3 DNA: TGTGCCAGCAGCAAGCTAGCGGGAGTTAACACCGAGCAGTACTTC

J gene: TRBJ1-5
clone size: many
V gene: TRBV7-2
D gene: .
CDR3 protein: CASSFYGLSNQPQHF
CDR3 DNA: TGTGCCAGCAGCTTTTACGGACTTAGCAATCAGCCCCAGCATTTT

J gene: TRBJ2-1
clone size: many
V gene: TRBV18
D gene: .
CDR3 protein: CASSPQNNEQFF
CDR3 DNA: TGTGCCAGCTCACCACAGAACAATGAGCAGTTCTTC